This T cell receptor beta chain was obtained from a study of CXCR3-negative and CXCR3-positive naive CD8 T cells. The study's findings and limits: TRB CDR3 properties were used to infer TCR strength, and surface CD5 was comparable between naive subsets. Each naive subset displayed comparably high diversity, whereas memory CD8+ cells displayed much lower diversity. Cryopreservation partially decreased CXCR3 expression, and most assays used fresh PBMCs.

This CDR3 has 15 residues. The V gene's germline CDR1 is MNHEY and CDR2 SMNVEV (reference sequence). The study made its TRB cDNA libraries by 5' RACE, adding UMI labels. TCRdb reanalyzed the 5' RACE reads, giving one entry per CDR3 protein sequence and no DNA. The repertoire shows some 130,000 distinct CDR3 sequences; the top ten hold roughly 0.31%. Triplicates of over 250,000 cells were sorted from each CD8+ T cell subset. A word on this clonotype: Its antigen is undetermined.

This TCR was sampled from a human donor in good health. Some clones in this sample may be carry-over from other donors' samples. The V gene is TRBV27, the J gene TRBJ2-3; TCRdb gives TRBD2 as the D gene, but with no DNA this cannot be confirmed. What was sequenced was naive CXCR3- CD8+ T cells from blood. Subset indicated: CD45RO-CCR7+CD27+CD95- naive CD8+ T cells lacking CXCR3 (TNR3-). CDR3 protein: CASSSLATSTDTQYF.